Following are 21 T cell receptor beta chains from one sample sequenced in a study of shared clonotypes between healthy human individuals. This table comes from immunoSEQ multiplex PCR, and its TCRdb copy is limited to in-frame clones, with some not included. The sample has some 2,400,000 clones, approximately 94% seen once. The sequenced sample was naive CD4+ T cells sorted from blood. Subset given: CD45RA+ positively selected. The receptor source for this set is a man younger than 35 in good health.

The chain employs TRBV10-3 and TRBJ1-1; D perhaps matches TRBD1 (5 bases). The CDR3 has 14 amino acids. The germline V and J ends were trimmed by 5 bases and 4 bases, with 14 bases remaining between them. Germline assignment: CDR1 ENHRY and CDR2 SYGVKD. CDR3 coding DNA: TGTGCCATCAGTACCTCTGCGGGGGTCACTGAAGCTTTCTTT. Its protein product is CAISTSAGVTEAFF.

This clone appeared a single time. The gene calls are TRBV18 and TRBJ1-6, with 7 bases aligning to TRBD1. The CDR3 has 16 residues. The junction had 14 bases not matched to a gene; V was cut back by 4 bases and J by 11 bases. The germline gives CDR1 KGHSH, CDR2 LQKENI. This CDR3 reads CASSLGQASLVAPLHF. CDR3 sequence (DNA): TGTGCCAGCTCACTTGGACAGGCGAGCTTGGTGGCACCCCTCCACTTT.

CDR3 nucleotides: TGTGCCAGCCGAAGCGGCGGATCGGACAGGGGATATGGGAACACTGAAGCTTTCTTT. It is translated as CASRSGGSDRGYGNTEAFF. The V gene is TRBV7-9, the J gene TRBJ1-1; TRBD1 matches at 9 bases. CDR1 and CDR2 (germline): SEHNR, FQNEAQ (reference sequence). The V gene end was trimmed by 8 bases and the J gene end by 1 base; junction bases not matched to a gene: 20. The CDR3 covers 19 residues.

A word on this clone: The same CDR3 can be traced to other DNA sequences in this sample. The chain recombines TRBV7-2 with TRBJ2-3; no firm D call. The CDR3 is 14 residues long. The germline CDR1 and CDR2 sequences are SGHTA and FQGNSA. Trimming stripped 1 base from V and 0 bases from J, with 5 bases between. The CDR3 sequence is CASSLDGSTDTQYF. The CDR3 region has the DNA TGTGCCAGCAGCTTAGACGGTAGCACAGATACGCAGTATTTT.

Notes on this clone: Other nucleotide sequences in the sample specify the same CDR3. The genes are TRBV20-1 and TRBJ2-3; D not certain. Germline CDR1 and CDR2: DFQATT and SNEGSKA (reference sequence). The CDR3 spans 11 residues. The V gene lost 3 bases and the J gene lost 5 bases, with 6 bases spanning the gap. CDR3 in DNA: TGCAGTGCTAGTTTAGGAGATACGCAGTATTTT. Translation gives CSASLGDTQYF.

About this clone: This same CDR3 is encoded by further DNA sequences in the sample. This chain's CDR3 is CASSRGRADQPQHF. CDR3 DNA: TGTGCCAGCTCACGGGGCAGGGCGGATCAGCCCCAGCATTTT. The J gene is TRBJ1-5, the V gene TRBV6-5, with a tentative D call TRBD1 (5 bases). CDR3 size: 14 residues. V shed 8 bases and J shed 5 bases, with 16 bases lying between them. Germline CDR1 is MNHEY and CDR2 is SVGAGI.

V and J are TRBV5-4 and TRBJ1-6, with unresolved D. Trimming left V 0 bases short and J 7 bases short, with 11 bases between. Germline lookup yields CDR1 SGHNT and CDR2 YYREEE (reference sequence). This CDR3 is 15 amino acids long. The CDR3 protein is CASSLDVGPNSPLHF. CDR3 sequence (DNA): TGTGCCAGCAGCTTGGATGTAGGACCAAATTCACCCCTCCACTTT.

This rearrangement joins TRBV11-1 to TRBJ1-2, with 10 bases aligning to TRBD1. Germline CDR1 SGHAT, CDR2 FQDESV (reference sequence). The length of the CDR3 is 15 residues. Trimming at V came to 5 bases and at J to 6 bases, leaving 9 bases not matched to a gene. In nucleotides, the CDR3 is TGTGCCAGCAGCGCCCGGGACAGGGGCGGCCATGGCTACACCTTC. Protein product: CASSARDRGGHGYTF.

V and J are TRBV30 and TRBJ2-2; no clear D. Germline loops: CDR1 GTSNPN, CDR2 SVGIG (reference sequence). The CDR3 totals 12 residues. V was cut by 2 bases and J by 7 bases, with 8 bases left in between. The CDR3 region is CAWSRLSGELFF. The CDR3 DNA reads as TGTGCCTGGAGTAGGTTGAGCGGGGAGCTGTTTTTT.

The chain employs TRBV14 and TRBJ1-2; no firm D call. V was trimmed by 1 base and J by 4 bases, leaving 10 bases between them. CDR1 is SGHDN and CDR2 is FVKESK in the germline V gene. There are 14 residues in the CDR3. CDR3 protein: CASSQVVGSYGYTF. The CDR3 DNA reads as TGTGCCAGCAGCCAAGTGGTGGGTAGCTATGGCTACACCTTC.

The chain couples TRBV29-1 to TRBJ2-7, with a tentative D call TRBD2 (6 bases). The V end lost 1 base, the J end lost 4 bases, and 8 bases lay between the germline ends. This CDR3 spans 12 amino acids. CDR1 SQVTM and CDR2 ANQGSEA come from the germline V gene. The CDR3 spells CSVEVGGYEQYF. Here the CDR3 DNA reads TGCAGCGTTGAAGTGGGGGGATACGAGCAGTACTTC.

The DNA of the CDR3 is TGTGCCAGCAGTGAAACTCGGACAAGAAACTATGGCTACACCTTC. Encoded protein: CASSETRTRNYGYTF. This chain links TRBV2 with TRBJ1-2; tentatively, D is TRBD1 (5 bases). With 2 bases removed from V and 2 bases from J, the gap between germline ends came to 12 bases. CDR3 length: 15 amino acids. The germline gives CDR1 SNHLY, CDR2 FYNNEI.

With respect to this clone: Other DNA sequences in the same sample also yield this CDR3. The chain is built from TRBV5-1 and TRBJ2-5, with 7 bases matching TRBD2. Germline V CDR1 and CDR2: SGHRS, YFSETQ. CDR3 size: 16 residues. V dropped 0 bases and J dropped 2; count of bases not matched to a gene: 7. The CDR3 nucleotides are TGCGCCAGCAGCTTGGATCCAGCGGGGTCACAAGAGACCCAGTACTTC. This sequence encodes CASSLDPAGSQETQYF. Combining the CDR3 with reference TRBV5-1 and TRBJ2-5 gives the whole variable domain KAGVTQTPRYLIKTRGQQVTLSCSPISGHRSVSWYQQTPGQGLQFLFEYFSETQRNKGNFPGRFSGRQFSNSRSEMNVSTLELGDSALYLCASSLDPAGSQETQYFGPGTRLLVL.

A single count supports this clone. The rearrangement joins TRBV4-1 to TRBJ1-4; D might be TRBD1 (6 bases). V was shortened by 1 base and J by 1 base, with 7 bases between the two germline ends. The CDR3 is made up of 15 amino acids. Germline V gives CDR1 MGHRA, CDR2 YSYEKL. The CDR3 loop reads CASSQAGQTNEKLFF. As DNA, the CDR3 is TGCGCCAGCAGCCAAGCGGGACAAACTAATGAAAAACTGTTTTTT.

The chain links TRBV11-2 to TRBJ1-3, with D possibly TRBD1 on 5 matching bases. Trimming left V 0 bases short and J 2 bases short, with 8 bases between. Germline V gene lookup returns CDR1 SGHAT and CDR2 FQNNGV. There are 15 residues in the CDR3. CDR3 region: CASSLEGPPGNTIYF. CDR3 nucleotide sequence: TGTGCCAGCAGCTTAGAGGGACCGCCTGGAAACACCATATATTTT.

The rearrangement links TRBV30 to TRBJ2-3; D call uncertain. The CDR3 is 13 residues long. Trimming took off 2 bases at V and 3 bases at J, with 9 bases between the two ends. The V gene's germline CDR1 is GTSNPN and CDR2 SVGIG (reference sequence). Here the CDR3 reads CAWSPSWTDTQYF. DNA for the CDR3: TGTGCCTGGAGTCCGTCATGGACAGATACGCAGTATTTT.

The chain has TRBV9 and TRBJ2-2; 13 bases map to TRBD2. The germline gives CDR1 SGDLS, CDR2 YYNGEE. The CDR3 has 17 amino acids. V shed 2 bases, J shed 2 bases, and the junction held 3 bases outside the gene matches. The CDR3 loop reads CASSVRLAGGNTGELFF. The DNA for the CDR3 is TGTGCCAGCAGCGTGAGACTAGCGGGAGGAAACACCGGGGAGCTGTTTTTT.

CDR3 coding DNA: TGTGCCAGCAGCCCCCACAGGGGGCGCACTGAAGCTTTCTTT. This translates into CASSPHRGRTEAFF. J is TRBJ1-1 and V is TRBV9; 9 positions match TRBD1. J gave up 4 bases and V 4 bases, and 5 bases lay outside the gene matches. CDR1 and CDR2 (germline): SGDLS, YYNGEE. This CDR3 is built from 14 residues.

The chain recombines TRBV5-4 with TRBJ2-5; TRBD2 agrees at 9 bases. The CDR3 totals 12 residues. Germline CDR1 is SGHNT and CDR2 is YYREEE (reference sequence). CDR3 coding DNA: TGTGCGTCGGGACTAGCCTTAGAGACCCAGTACTTC. Encoded protein: CASGLALETQYF.

In this sample, this clone turned up once. The chain links TRBV6-5 to TRBJ2-7; D perhaps matches TRBD1 (6 bases). The CDR3 consists of 13 residues. Trimming removed 4 bases from V and 2 bases from J, with 9 bases in between. Germline V CDR1 and CDR2: MNHEY, SVGAGI. The CDR3: CASSLQGTYEQYF. DNA for the CDR3: TGTGCCAGCAGTTTGCAGGGGACCTACGAGCAGTACTTC.

The rearrangement joins TRBV9 to TRBJ2-2; D is unresolved. The CDR3 length is 13 residues. Between the trimmed V and J ends, which lost 4 bases and 5 bases, there was a span of 9 bases. Germline V gene sequence: CDR1 SGDLS, CDR2 YYNGEE. CDR3 sequence (DNA): TGTGCCAGCAGCCAATATAGAACCGGGGAGCTGTTTTTT. Encoded protein: CASSQYRTGELFF. The full variable domain, with the rest looked up from reference TRBV9 and TRBJ2-2, is DSGVTQTPKHLITATGQRVTLRCSPRSGDLSVYWYQQSLDQGLQFLIQYYNGEERAKGNILERFSAQQFPDLHSELNLSSLELGDSALYFCASSQYRTGELFFGEGSRLTVL.